The sequence of this T cell receptor (beta chain) was determined in a study of vaccination effects on CD4 cells after COVID-19. ViraFEST assay sequencing came after antigen-specific CD4+ T cells were expanded with viral peptide pools. Researchers isolated CD4+ T cells once 9 to 11 days of culture had elapsed. Generated by immunoSEQ multiplex PCR, the TCRdb table keeps only in-frame clones and is missing some. The sample holds 55,000 to 70,000 clones; roughly 79% are singletons and the top ten take less than 3%. About this clone itself: Its matching antigen is unknown.

With V trimmed by 4 bases and J by 0 bases, 9 bases remained unmatched. The CDR3 length is 17 residues. CDR1 and CDR2 from the germline V gene are KGHDR and SFDVKD. This clonotype originated in a human donor who received a COVID-19 vaccine. The chain is built from TRBV24-1 and TRBJ2-3, with 7 bases that match TRBD2. Sequenced material: CD4+ T cells from PBMCs cultured with HCoV-229E spike peptides, taken before COVID-19 vaccination. The CDR3 loop is CATSDPRGVSSTDTQYF. DNA of the CDR3: TGTGCCACCAGTGACCCCCGGGGGGTATCTAGCACAGATACGCAGTATTTT.